A single sample is the source of the 31 T cell receptor beta chains below, sequenced in a study of blood T cell repertoires in COVID-19. Clones were read by immunoSEQ multiplex PCR, and TCRdb kept only the in-frame ones, dropping some. The profile shows about 140,000 clones, under 85% of them singletons. The sample taken for sequencing was PBMCs or T cells enriched from blood (not recorded which). The receptor source for this set is a woman aged 18-35 years who had been exposed to COVID-19.

J is TRBJ2-1 and V is TRBV19; 9 bases match TRBD1. Germline assignment: CDR1 LNHDA and CDR2 SQIVND (reference sequence). With 5 bases clipped from V and 14 bases from J, the junction kept 4 bases outside the gene matches. The CDR3 totals 11 residues. The CDR3 is CASSAGQGKFF. CDR3 in DNA: TGTGCCAGTAGTGCGGGACAGGGAAAGTTCTTC.

The V call is TRBV19, the J call TRBJ2-7, with 9 bases that match TRBD1. Trimming at V came to 5 bases and at J to 5 bases, leaving 10 bases not matched to a gene. The CDR3 sequence is 15 residues long. The germline V gene has CDR1 LNHDA and CDR2 SQIVND (reference sequence). In nucleotides, the CDR3 is TGTGCCAGTAGTCCGCGCTGGACAGGGGCCCACGAGCAGTACTTC. It translates to CASSPRWTGAHEQYF.

About this clone: The same CDR3 arises from other DNA sequences in this sample as well. The CDR3 DNA reads as TGTGCCAGCAGCCAAGACAGCTCTGGAAACACCATATATTTT. Amino acids: CASSQDSSGNTIYF. J is TRBJ1-3 and V is TRBV3-1 (or the pseudogene TRBV3-2); D gene unclear. The CDR3 covers 14 residues. The V gene lost 0 bases and the J gene lost 0 bases, with 3 bases spanning the gap. Germline CDR1 and CDR2: LGHDT and YNNKEL (reference sequence).

The rearrangement joins TRBV19 to TRBJ2-2; TRBD2 agrees at 9 bases. CDR1 is LNHDA, CDR2 SQIVND, per germline (reference sequence). The CDR3 spans 15 residues. The V gene end was trimmed by 3 bases and the J gene end by 4 bases; junction bases not matched to a gene: 3. The CDR3 coding sequence is TGTGCCAGTAGTATGACTAGCGGCCTCACCGGGGAGCTGTTTTTT. The encoded protein is CASSMTSGLTGELFF. The full variable domain, completed using reference TRBV19 and TRBJ2-2, is DGGITQSPKYLFRKEGQNVTLSCEQNLNHDAMYWYRQDPGQGLRLIYYSQIVNDFQKGDIAEGYSVSREKKESFPLTVTSAQKNPTAFYLCASSMTSGLTGELFFGEGSRLTVL.

This clone was counted only a few times. The chain carries TRBV19 and TRBJ2-7, with D unclear. The germline V and J ends were trimmed by 0 bases and 2 bases, with 5 bases remaining between them. Germline lookup yields CDR1 LNHDA and CDR2 SQIVND (reference sequence). CDR3 size: 13 residues. Here the CDR3 reads CASSIDTTYEQYF. CDR3 in DNA: TGTGCCAGTAGTATAGACACAACCTACGAGCAGTACTTC.

The chain recombines TRBV5-1 with TRBJ1-2, with 8 bases that match TRBD1. J gave up 2 bases and V 0 bases, and 3 bases lay outside the gene matches. Germline V lookup: CDR1 SGHRS, CDR2 YFSETQ. The CDR3 is made up of 15 amino acids. The CDR3 region has the DNA TGCGCCAGCAGCTTGGTGTCAGGGGGCAACTATGGCTACACCTTC. Translating it yields CASSLVSGGNYGYTF.

This clone was seen a handful of times. The chain couples TRBV28 to TRBJ2-7; TRBD1 is a possible D gene (6 bases). In germline, CDR1 is MDHEN, CDR2 SYDVKM. V dropped 4 bases and J dropped 5 bases, with 18 bases sitting between them. The CDR3 consists of 15 residues. DNA for the CDR3: TGTGCCAGCAGTTCAACAGGGTATCGGTTTGACGAGCAGTACTTC. Its protein is CASSSTGYRFDEQYF.

This clone occurred a few times. CDR3 in DNA: TGTGCCAGCAGTCCAGACATGTCGCCCTACGAGCAGTACTTC. Residues: CASSPDMSPYEQYF. The gene calls are TRBV27 and TRBJ2-7; unclear D gene. Between the trimmed V and J ends, which lost 5 bases and 2 bases, there was a span of 13 bases. From germline, CDR1 is MNHEY and CDR2 SMNVEV (reference sequence). This CDR3 spans 14 amino acids.

The chain is built from TRBV10-3 and TRBJ2-2; D gene unclear. Germline V gene lookup returns CDR1 ENHRY and CDR2 SYGVKD. The CDR3 runs 14 residues. The V and J ends lost 3 bases and 1 base respectively, with 6 bases between them. The CDR3 sequence: CAISEVENTGELFF. CDR3 bases: TGTGCCATCAGTGAAGTAGAGAACACCGGGGAGCTGTTTTTT.

This clone came up a few times. This sequence joins TRBV4-2 and TRBJ2-7; TRBD2 is a possible D gene (6 bases). The CDR3 spans 16 residues. Germline values: CDR1 LGHNA, CDR2 YNFKEQ. V lost 2 bases and J lost 4, with 18 bases in between. The CDR3 sequence: CASSQLKGGIIYEQYF. CDR3 DNA sequence: TGTGCCAGCAGCCAACTGAAGGGAGGCATCATTTACGAGCAGTACTTC.

The rearrangement links TRBV11-3 to TRBJ2-3; D possibly corresponds to TRBD1 (5 bases). The V gene lost 5 bases and the J gene lost 0 bases, with 12 bases spanning the gap. Germline values: CDR1 SGHNT, CDR2 YENEEA. The CDR3 is 15 amino acids. In DNA form, the CDR3 reads TGTGCCAGCAGCCAGGGTGTGGGAAGCACAGATACGCAGTATTTT. Protein sequence: CASSQGVGSTDTQYF. Filled out from reference TRBV11-3 and TRBJ2-3, the complete variable domain reads EAGVVQSPRYKIIEKKQPVAFWCNPISGHNTLYWYLQNLGQGPELLIRYENEEAVDDSQLPKDRFSAERLKGVDSTLKIQPAELGDSAVYLCASSQGVGSTDTQYFGPGTRLTVL.

The gene calls are TRBV19 and TRBJ1-1, with D possibly being TRBD1 (5 bases). The CDR3 is 13 residues long. CDR1 is LNHDA, CDR2 SQIVND, per germline (reference sequence). V dropped 3 bases and J dropped 6 bases, with 11 bases sitting between them. The CDR3 loop reads CASSMGGRAEAFF. As DNA, the CDR3 is TGTGCCAGTAGTATGGGGGGTCGGGCTGAAGCTTTCTTT. The entire variable domain, with the rest obtained from reference TRBV19 and TRBJ1-1, is as follows: DGGITQSPKYLFRKEGQNVTLSCEQNLNHDAMYWYRQDPGQGLRLIYYSQIVNDFQKGDIAEGYSVSREKKESFPLTVTSAQKNPTAFYLCASSMGGRAEAFFGQGTRLTVV.

The gene calls are TRBV6-4 and TRBJ1-2, with 7 bases matching TRBD1. V was pared by 6 bases and J by 2 bases, with 12 bases of the junction left unmatched. This CDR3 has 16 amino acids. Per the germline V gene, CDR1 is MRHNA and CDR2 is SNTAGT. CDR3 in amino acids: CASSASQGQGNYGYTF. The CDR3 DNA follows: TGTGCCAGCAGCGCCTCACAGGGGCAGGGGAACTATGGCTACACCTTC.

V is TRBV18 and J is TRBJ2-1; possibly TRBD2 for D (5 bases). V gave up 5 bases and J gave up 4 bases, with 15 bases separating them. CDR3 size: 15 residues. Germline V gives CDR1 KGHSH, CDR2 LQKENI. CDR3 bases: TGTGCCAGCTCAGATTCTGAGCGGCTATACAATGAGCAGTTCTTC. This encodes CASSDSERLYNEQFF.

The V gene is TRBV29-1, the J gene TRBJ1-1, with TRBD1 as a possible D gene (5 bases). Germline-derived CDR1 and CDR2 are SQVTM and ANQGSEA. The CDR3 is made up of 12 amino acids. V dropped 4 bases and J dropped 3 bases, with 9 bases sitting between them. CDR3 in amino acids: CSVAGGDTEAFF. The CDR3 nucleotides read TGCAGCGTTGCCGGAGGGGACACTGAAGCTTTCTTT.

The chain uses TRBV27 and TRBJ2-1; TRBD1 matches at 7 bases. This CDR3 comprises 19 residues. V lost 6 bases and J lost 0; bases outside the gene matches: 17. CDR1 and CDR2 (germline): MNHEY, SMNVEV (reference sequence). The CDR3 DNA reads as TGTGCCAGCAGCCCTCGAACCTCACAGGGGATAAGCTCCTACAATGAGCAGTTCTTC. This codes for CASSPRTSQGISSYNEQFF.

V gene TRBV4-2 combines with J gene TRBJ2-5; D not resolved. Looked up from germline, CDR1 is LGHNA and CDR2 is YNFKEQ. The CDR3 spans 14 residues. V dropped 0 bases and J dropped 0 bases, with 5 bases sitting between them. The CDR3 DNA follows: TGTGCCAGCAGCCAAGACAGTAACCAAGAGACCCAGTACTTC. This codes for CASSQDSNQETQYF.

The CDR3 spells CASGRGPGELFF. CDR3 in DNA: TGTGCCAGCGGTCGAGGGCCCGGGGAGCTGTTTTTT. The chain combines TRBV9 with TRBJ2-2; tentatively, D is TRBD2 (5 bases). This CDR3 region has 12 residues. Germline-derived CDR1 and CDR2 are SGDLS and YYNGEE. V lost 7 bases and J lost 6, with 10 bases in between.

The chain employs TRBV29-1 and TRBJ2-4, with D maybe TRBD1 (6 bases). V shed 1 base and J shed 9 bases, with 16 bases lying between them. Germline assignment: CDR1 SQVTM and CDR2 ANQGSEA. The length of the CDR3 is 14 residues. CDR3 DNA: TGCAGCGTTGAAGTAAGGGGGATAATGGCCATTCAGTACTTC. This encodes CSVEVRGIMAIQYF.

The V call is TRBV19, the J call TRBJ2-3; 13 bases line up with TRBD2. Trimming removed 6 bases from V and 5 bases from J; junction bases left unmatched: 23. CDR1 and CDR2 from the germline V gene are LNHDA and SQIVND (reference sequence). The CDR3 contains 21 residues. The CDR3 sequence: CASRPPKGQGRLAGGRDTQYF. The DNA for the CDR3 is TGTGCCAGTAGACCACCTAAGGGACAGGGTCGACTAGCGGGAGGAAGAGATACGCAGTATTTT.

In its sample, this clone was seen a few times. This rearrangement joins TRBV30 to TRBJ2-1; D uncertain. V was clipped by 0 bases and J by 5 bases, with 8 bases between them. Per the germline V gene, CDR1 is GTSNPN and CDR2 is SVGIG (reference sequence). This CDR3 contains 13 residues. The CDR3 DNA follows: TGTGCCTGGAGTGTTGGTACACACAATGAGCAGTTCTTC. It codes for CAWSVGTHNEQFF.

V is TRBV4-2 and J is TRBJ1-5; 8 nucleotides align to TRBD1. Germline V gene sequence: CDR1 LGHNA, CDR2 YNFKEQ. This CDR3 spans 12 amino acids. Trimming cost V 10 bases and J 6 bases; bases outside gene matches: 5. The CDR3 coding sequence is TGTGCCACCGGACAGGGCGGTCAGCCCCAGCATTTT. Amino acid sequence: CATGQGGQPQHF.

This chain's CDR3 is CASNPEGLGEQFF. The CDR3 nucleotides read TGTGCCAGTAATCCGGAGGGGCTCGGTGAGCAGTTCTTC. The chain combines TRBV19 with TRBJ2-1, with D possibly matching TRBD2 (6 bases). The CDR3 totals 13 residues. V dropped 7 bases and J dropped 9 bases, with 16 bases sitting between them. Germline V gene lookup returns CDR1 LNHDA and CDR2 SQIVND (reference sequence).

J is TRBJ2-3 and V is TRBV13, with 9 bases lining up with TRBD2. J lost 2 bases, V lost 1 base, and 7 bases had no gene match. Germline loops: CDR1 PRHDT, CDR2 FYEKMQ (reference sequence). The CDR3 is 17 amino acids. CDR3 protein: CASSLDETSGDTDTQYF. The CDR3 bases are TGTGCCAGCAGCTTAGATGAGACTAGCGGAGACACAGATACGCAGTATTTT. Combining the CDR3 with reference TRBV13 and TRBJ2-3 gives the whole variable domain AAGVIQSPRHLIKEKRETATLKCYPIPRHDTVYWYQQGPGQDPQFLISFYEKMQSDKGSIPDRFSAQQFSDYHSELNMSSLELGDSALYFCASSLDETSGDTDTQYFGPGTRLTVL.

The chain links TRBV27 to TRBJ2-5; a possible D gene is TRBD1 (6 bases). CDR1 is MNHEY, CDR2 SMNVEV, per germline (reference sequence). The V end was cut by 5 bases, the J end by 6 bases, with 13 bases between. The CDR3 length is 13 residues. In nucleotides, the CDR3 is TGTGCCAGCAGTCCCGGGACACCCAAGACCCAGTACTTC. It encodes CASSPGTPKTQYF.

This rearrangement joins TRBV28 to TRBJ1-1; 7 bases map to TRBD1. Germline loops: CDR1 MDHEN, CDR2 SYDVKM. Trimming at V came to 4 bases and at J to 0 bases, leaving 8 bases not matched to a gene. This CDR3 has 16 residues. CDR3 protein: CASSSISGQMNTEAFF. CDR3 nucleotides: TGTGCCAGCAGTTCAATCTCGGGACAGATGAACACTGAAGCTTTCTTT.

The rearrangement uses TRBV18 and TRBJ1-5; D remains ambiguous. Trimming cost V 4 bases and J 1 base, with 5 bases left between them. This CDR3 has 13 residues. Germline CDR1 reads KGHSH; CDR2 reads LQKENI. The CDR3, as DNA: TGTGCCAGCTCACTAGCGAGCAATCAGCCCCAGCATTTT. Translated, it gives CASSLASNQPQHF.

The rearrangement uses TRBV27 and TRBJ2-2, with 8 bases matching TRBD1. CDR1 and CDR2 from the germline V gene are MNHEY and SMNVEV (reference sequence). The CDR3 totals 14 residues. The junction had 3 bases not matched to a gene; V was cut back by 6 bases and J by 3 bases. DNA of the CDR3: TGTGCCAGCAGCTACAGGGGGGACACCGGGGAGCTGTTTTTT. This codes for CASSYRGDTGELFF.

The chain links TRBV5-1 to TRBJ2-1; 12 bases match TRBD2. The CDR3 has 16 amino acids. Trimming took 4 bases from V and 4 from J; bases not matched to a gene: 6. Germline V CDR1 and CDR2: SGHRS, YFSETQ. DNA for the CDR3: TGCGCCAGCAGCCCCCGGACTAGCGGGATGTACAATGAGCAGTTCTTC. This codes for CASSPRTSGMYNEQFF. The whole variable domain, remainder taken from reference TRBV5-1 and TRBJ2-1, is KAGVTQTPRYLIKTRGQQVTLSCSPISGHRSVSWYQQTPGQGLQFLFEYFSETQRNKGNFPGRFSGRQFSNSRSEMNVSTLELGDSALYLCASSPRTSGMYNEQFFGPGTRLTVL.

As regards this clone: The sample contains more than one DNA sequence encoding this CDR3. The chain couples TRBV5-1 to TRBJ2-2; 11 bases align to TRBD2. V was clipped by 2 bases and J by 4 bases; unmatched bases: 1. The CDR3 runs 15 residues. The germline CDR1 and CDR2 sequences are SGHRS and YFSETQ. CDR3 protein: CASSFLAGGTGELFF. The CDR3 DNA is TGCGCCAGCAGCTTCCTAGCGGGAGGCACCGGGGAGCTGTTTTTT.

The chain recombines TRBV5-4 with TRBJ2-7; 8 positions agree with TRBD2. Germline values: CDR1 SGHNT, CDR2 YYREEE (reference sequence). CDR3 length: 14 residues. Trimming at V came to 4 bases and at J to 3 bases, leaving 6 bases not matched to a gene. CDR3 sequence: CASSLGGTSYEQYF. The CDR3 DNA reads as TGTGCCAGCAGCCTGGGCGGGACTAGCTACGAGCAGTACTTC.